Below, one T cell receptor (beta chain) is given with its context. The antigen is undetermined. Tagging with unique molecular identifiers was a feature of the TCR beta cDNA libraries. Starting from roughly 1 to 10 million T cells, the study yielded hundreds of thousands of cDNA molecules. One entry per CDR3 protein results from TCRdb running MiXCR on the PCR reads. Of about 810,000 distinct CDR3 sequences in the sample, approximately 53% are singletons; the top ten hold approximately 4.2%. The data stem from a study of post-analysis software for immune sequencing data. Study as a whole: Patients had relapsing-remitting, secondary progressive or progressive-relapsing multiple sclerosis; some lacked subtype.

Trimming left V 6 bases short and J 1 base short, with 24 bases between. The CDR3 is made up of 18 amino acids. Germline loops: CDR1 SNHLY, CDR2 FYNNEI. Overall study results and limits: Relative to controls, patients with multiple sclerosis showed significantly lower normalized Chao1 diversity. Patients used about five TRBV segments, including TRBV5-6, TRBV5-1 and TRBV20-1, more often than controls.

J is TRBJ1-2 and V is TRBV2, with no clear D. Input material: blood. The sequence was obtained from a girl aged 5-17 years with multiple sclerosis. The CDR3 coding sequence is TGTGCCAGCAGCCCCTCTCGCCTACTTACCTCCTTTAACTATGGCTACACCTTC. Translation: CASSPSRLLTSFNYGYTF.